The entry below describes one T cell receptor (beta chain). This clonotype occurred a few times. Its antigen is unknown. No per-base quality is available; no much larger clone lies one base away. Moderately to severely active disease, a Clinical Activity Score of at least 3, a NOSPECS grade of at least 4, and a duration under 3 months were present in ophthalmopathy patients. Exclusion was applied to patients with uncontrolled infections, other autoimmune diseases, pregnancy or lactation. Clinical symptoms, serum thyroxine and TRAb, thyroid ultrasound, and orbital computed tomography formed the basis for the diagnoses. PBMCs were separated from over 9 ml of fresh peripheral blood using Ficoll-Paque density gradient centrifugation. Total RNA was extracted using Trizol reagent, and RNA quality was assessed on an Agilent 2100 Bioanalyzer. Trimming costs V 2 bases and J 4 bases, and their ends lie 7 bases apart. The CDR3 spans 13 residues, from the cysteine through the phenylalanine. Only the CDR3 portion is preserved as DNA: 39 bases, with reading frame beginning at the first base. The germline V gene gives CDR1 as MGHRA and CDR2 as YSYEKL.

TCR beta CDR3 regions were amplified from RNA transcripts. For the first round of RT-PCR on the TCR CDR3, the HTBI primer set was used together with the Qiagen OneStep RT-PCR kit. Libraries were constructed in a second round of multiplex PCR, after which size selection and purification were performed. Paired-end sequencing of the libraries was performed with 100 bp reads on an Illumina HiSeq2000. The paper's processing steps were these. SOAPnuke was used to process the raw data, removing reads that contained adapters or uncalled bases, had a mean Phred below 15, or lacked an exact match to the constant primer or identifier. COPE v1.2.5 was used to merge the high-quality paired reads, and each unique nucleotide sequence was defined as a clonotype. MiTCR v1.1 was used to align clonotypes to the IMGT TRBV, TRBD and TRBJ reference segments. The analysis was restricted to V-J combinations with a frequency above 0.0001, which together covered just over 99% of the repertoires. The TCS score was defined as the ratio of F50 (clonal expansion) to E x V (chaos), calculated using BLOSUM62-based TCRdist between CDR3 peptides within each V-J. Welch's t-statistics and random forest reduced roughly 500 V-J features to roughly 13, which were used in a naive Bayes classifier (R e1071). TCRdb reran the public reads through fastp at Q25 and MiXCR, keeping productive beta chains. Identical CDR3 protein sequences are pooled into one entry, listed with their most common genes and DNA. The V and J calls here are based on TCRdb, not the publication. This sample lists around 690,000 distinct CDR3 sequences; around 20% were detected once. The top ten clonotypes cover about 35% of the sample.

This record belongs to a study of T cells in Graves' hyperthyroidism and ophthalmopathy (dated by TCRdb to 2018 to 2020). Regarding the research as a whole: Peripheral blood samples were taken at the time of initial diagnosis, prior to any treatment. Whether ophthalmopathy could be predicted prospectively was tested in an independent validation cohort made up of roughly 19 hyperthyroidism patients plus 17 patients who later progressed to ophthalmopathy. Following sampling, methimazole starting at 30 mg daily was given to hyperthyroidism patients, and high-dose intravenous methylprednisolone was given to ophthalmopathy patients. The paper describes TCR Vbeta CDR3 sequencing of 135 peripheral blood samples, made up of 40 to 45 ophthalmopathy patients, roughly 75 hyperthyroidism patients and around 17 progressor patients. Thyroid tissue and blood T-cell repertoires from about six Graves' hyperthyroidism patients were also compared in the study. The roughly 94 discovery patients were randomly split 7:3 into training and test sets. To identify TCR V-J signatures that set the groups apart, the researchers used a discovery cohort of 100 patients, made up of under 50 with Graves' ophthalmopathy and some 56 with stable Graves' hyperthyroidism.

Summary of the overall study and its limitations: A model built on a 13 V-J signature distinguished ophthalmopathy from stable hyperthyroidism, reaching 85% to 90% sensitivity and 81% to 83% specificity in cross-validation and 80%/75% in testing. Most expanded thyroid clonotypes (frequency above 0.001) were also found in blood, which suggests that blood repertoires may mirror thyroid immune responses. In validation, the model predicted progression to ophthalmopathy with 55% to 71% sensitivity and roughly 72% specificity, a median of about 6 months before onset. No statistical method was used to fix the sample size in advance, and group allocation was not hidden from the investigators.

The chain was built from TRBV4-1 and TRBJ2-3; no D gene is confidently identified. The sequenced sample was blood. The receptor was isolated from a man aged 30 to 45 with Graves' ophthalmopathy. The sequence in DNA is TGCGCCAGCAGCCAACCCACGGCAGATACGCAGTATTTT. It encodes CASSQPTADTQYF.